The table lists the clone carrying this T cell receptor beta chain with a count of one. The data derive from a study of TIL therapy for anti-PD-1-resistant metastatic lung cancer. CDR1 MNHEY and CDR2 SVGAGI come from the germline V gene. This CDR3 comprises 15 residues. V lost 5 bases, J lost 1 base, and 12 bases lay in between. Time point noted: pre-treatment sample, taken before nivolumab and TIL therapy. The libraries were made with immunoSEQ v3. Sequenced by immunoSEQ multiplex PCR; TCRdb stores in-frame clones only, minus some. The data contain approximately 47,000 clones, 65% to 90% of them singletons.

The chain joins TRBV6-5 to TRBJ2-1; D perhaps matches TRBD2 (5 bases). This specimen was blood, taken at baseline. The origin of this receptor is a person between 25 and 79 years old with non-small cell lung cancer. CDR3 DNA: TGTGCCAGCAGTCCCGGGGAGCCATCCTACAATGAGCAGTTCTTC. It specifies CASSPGEPSYNEQFF.